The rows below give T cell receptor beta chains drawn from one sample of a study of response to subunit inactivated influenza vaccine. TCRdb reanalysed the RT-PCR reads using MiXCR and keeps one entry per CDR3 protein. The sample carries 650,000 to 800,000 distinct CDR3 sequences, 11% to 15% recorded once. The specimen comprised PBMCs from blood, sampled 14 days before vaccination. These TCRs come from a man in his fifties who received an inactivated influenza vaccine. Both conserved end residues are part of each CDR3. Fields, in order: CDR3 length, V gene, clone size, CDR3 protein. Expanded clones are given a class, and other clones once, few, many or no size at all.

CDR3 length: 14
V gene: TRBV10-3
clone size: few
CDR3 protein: CAISEGGSGGQQFF

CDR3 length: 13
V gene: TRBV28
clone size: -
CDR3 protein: CASSLLGVQPQHF

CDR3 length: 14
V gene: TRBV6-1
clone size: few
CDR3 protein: CASSPRAGIYGYTF

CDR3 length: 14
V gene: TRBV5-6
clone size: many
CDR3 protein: CASSLVSIQSEQFF

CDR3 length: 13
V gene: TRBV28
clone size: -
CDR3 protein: CASSLGGADEQFF

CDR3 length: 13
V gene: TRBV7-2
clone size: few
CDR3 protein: CASSANPVGPQHF

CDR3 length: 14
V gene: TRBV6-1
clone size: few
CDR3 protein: CASSPRDNKNIQYF

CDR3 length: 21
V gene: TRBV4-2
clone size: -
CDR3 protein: CASSQELASGSHHSFNNEQFF

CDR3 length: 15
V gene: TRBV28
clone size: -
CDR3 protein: CASSTGTNSGNTIYF

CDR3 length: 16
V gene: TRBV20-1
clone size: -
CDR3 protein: CSARDGGRAQNQPQHF

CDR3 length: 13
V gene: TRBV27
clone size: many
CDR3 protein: CASSLFGANEQFF

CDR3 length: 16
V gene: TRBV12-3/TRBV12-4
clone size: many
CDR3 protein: CASSAWGKQSSYEQYF

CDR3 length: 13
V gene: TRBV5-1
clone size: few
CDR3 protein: CASSDALSDTQYF

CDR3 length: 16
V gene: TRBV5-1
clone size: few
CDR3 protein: CASSYSGEINTGELFF

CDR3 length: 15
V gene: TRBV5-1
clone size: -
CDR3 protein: CASSLPARGGETQYF

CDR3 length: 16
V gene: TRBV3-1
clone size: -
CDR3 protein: CASSLTNPLAGAEQFF

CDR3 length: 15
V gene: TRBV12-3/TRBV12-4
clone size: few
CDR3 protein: CASSFRVAGTGELFF

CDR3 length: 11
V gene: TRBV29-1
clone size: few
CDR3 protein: CSVEAYRQAFF

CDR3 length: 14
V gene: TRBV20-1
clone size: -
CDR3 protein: CSASPANSGNTIYF

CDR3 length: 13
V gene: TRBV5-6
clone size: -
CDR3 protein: CASSRTWTGELFF

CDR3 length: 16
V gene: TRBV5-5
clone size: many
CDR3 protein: CASSVSGGLGKNIQYF

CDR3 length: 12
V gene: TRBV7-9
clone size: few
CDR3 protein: CASSWIDYEQYF

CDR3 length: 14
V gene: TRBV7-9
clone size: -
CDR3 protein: CASSPPGQDTEAFF

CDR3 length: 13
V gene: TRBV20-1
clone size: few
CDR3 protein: CSARDMVAGTIPF

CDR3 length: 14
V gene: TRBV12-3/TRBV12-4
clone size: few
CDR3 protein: CASSLGQLLYEQYF

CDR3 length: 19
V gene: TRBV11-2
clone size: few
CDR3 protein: CASSLSLAGGRSSYNEQFF

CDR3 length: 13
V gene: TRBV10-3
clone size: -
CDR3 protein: CAIGQAGTDTQYF

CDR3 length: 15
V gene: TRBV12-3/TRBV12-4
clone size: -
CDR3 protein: CASSPRTRERETQYF

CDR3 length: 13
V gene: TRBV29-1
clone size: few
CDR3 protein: CSAEGGTLETQYF

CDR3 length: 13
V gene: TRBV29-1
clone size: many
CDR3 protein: CSAEGDRGPEQFF

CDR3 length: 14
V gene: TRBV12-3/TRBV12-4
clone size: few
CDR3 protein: CASSSTDRDYEQYF

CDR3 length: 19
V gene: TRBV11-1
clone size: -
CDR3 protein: CASSRTPGLARPEEDTQYF

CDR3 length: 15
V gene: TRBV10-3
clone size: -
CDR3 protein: CAMGPGLANTDTQYF

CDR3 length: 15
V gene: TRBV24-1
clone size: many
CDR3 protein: CATSDRGQGDYGYTF

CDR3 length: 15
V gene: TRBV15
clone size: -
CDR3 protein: CATSRGQRSTDTQYF

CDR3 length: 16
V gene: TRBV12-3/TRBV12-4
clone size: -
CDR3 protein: CASSADYGTGVDEQYF

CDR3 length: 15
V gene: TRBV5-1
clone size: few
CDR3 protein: CASSYERGPFQAQYF

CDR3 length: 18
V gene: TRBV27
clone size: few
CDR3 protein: CASSLPPLTSGRAREQFF

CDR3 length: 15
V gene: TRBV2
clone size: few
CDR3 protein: CASSDASGGADEQFF

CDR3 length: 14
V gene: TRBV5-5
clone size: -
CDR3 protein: CASRTYSSGETQYF

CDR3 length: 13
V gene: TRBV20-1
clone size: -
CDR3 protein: CSASRENTGELFF

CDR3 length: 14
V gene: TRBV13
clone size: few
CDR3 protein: CASSMRGVFYEQYF

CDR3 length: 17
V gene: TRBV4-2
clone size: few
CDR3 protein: CASSQDIGGVDQETQYF

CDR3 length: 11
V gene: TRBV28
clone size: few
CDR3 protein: CASMKSNEQFF

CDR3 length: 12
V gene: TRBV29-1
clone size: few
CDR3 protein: CSVEGPNTEAFF

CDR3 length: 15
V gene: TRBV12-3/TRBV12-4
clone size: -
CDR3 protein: CASSFSGLAVYEQYF